The rows below give T cell receptor beta chains drawn from one sample of a study of CD8+ T cells in alopecia areata. The data were produced by immunoSEQ multiplex PCR, yet TCRdb's version contains in-frame clones alone and is incomplete. Counted here are roughly 150,000 clones, 45% to 60% occurring once; the ten biggest clones make up roughly 7.5%. The sequenced sample consisted of CD4+ T cells sorted from blood. These TCRs come from a human donor with alopecia areata. CDR3s leave out the opening cysteine and the closing phenylalanine or tryptophan. Not all rows give a size; the values are once, few, many and, for expanded clones, a class.

CDR3 protein: SVGGQGHSGANVLT
J gene: TRBJ2-6
V gene: TRBV29-1
clone size: NA

CDR3 protein: SADRGRGTEAF
J gene: TRBJ1-1
V gene: TRBV29-1
clone size: few

CDR3 protein: ASSPGARENIQY
J gene: TRBJ2-4
V gene: TRBV5-1
clone size: NA

CDR3 protein: ASTAASSYEQY
J gene: TRBJ2-7
V gene: TRBV23-1
clone size: NA

CDR3 protein: ASSLAWEMNTEAF
J gene: TRBJ1-1
V gene: TRBV5-1
clone size: NA

CDR3 protein: SVVYYGEQF
J gene: TRBJ2-1
V gene: TRBV29-1
clone size: NA

CDR3 protein: ASSRQPQETQY
J gene: TRBJ2-5
V gene: TRBV28
clone size: NA

CDR3 protein: AWRPPARLAGGTTNTGELF
J gene: TRBJ2-2
V gene: TRBV30
clone size: NA

CDR3 protein: SVQTRQGTVTGELF
J gene: TRBJ2-2
V gene: TRBV29-1
clone size: NA

CDR3 protein: ASSQGWETQY
J gene: TRBJ2-5
V gene: TRBV14
clone size: NA

CDR3 protein: ASSYTGRGGQPQH
J gene: TRBJ1-5
V gene: TRBV6-5
clone size: NA

CDR3 protein: ASSEYDTDTQY
J gene: TRBJ2-3
V gene: TRBV25-1
clone size: few

CDR3 protein: ASSLAPGGQPQH
J gene: TRBJ1-5
V gene: TRBV11-2
clone size: NA

CDR3 protein: SVRRVLDTEAF
J gene: TRBJ1-1
V gene: TRBV29-1
clone size: NA

CDR3 protein: SVDPVWGADYNEQF
J gene: TRBJ2-1
V gene: TRBV29-1
clone size: NA

CDR3 protein: SVGGRLNTEAF
J gene: TRBJ1-1
V gene: TRBV29-1
clone size: NA

CDR3 protein: ASSSPRYGIDGYT
J gene: TRBJ1-2
V gene: TRBV6-5
clone size: NA

CDR3 protein: ASSSMLDRGSYEQY
J gene: TRBJ2-7
V gene: TRBV5-1
clone size: NA

CDR3 protein: ASSNGEAQPQH
J gene: TRBJ1-5
V gene: TRBV7-2
clone size: NA

CDR3 protein: SVRPDSSGNQPQH
J gene: TRBJ1-5
V gene: TRBV29-1
clone size: NA

CDR3 protein: AWSPRLAGTYNEQF
J gene: TRBJ2-1
V gene: TRBV30
clone size: few

CDR3 protein: ASEAVNQPQH
J gene: TRBJ1-5
V gene: TRBV5-6
clone size: NA

CDR3 protein: ASSPTRGGAEQPQH
J gene: TRBJ1-5
V gene: TRBV7-8
clone size: medium-sized

CDR3 protein: ASSLSRQTGELF
J gene: TRBJ2-2
V gene: TRBV5-1
clone size: once

CDR3 protein: ASTQLAGGLVAGELF
J gene: TRBJ2-2
V gene: TRBV4-1
clone size: NA

CDR3 protein: AWSVSTNTEELF
J gene: TRBJ2-2
V gene: TRBV30
clone size: NA

CDR3 protein: ASSFSGGSRYYMNTEAF
J gene: TRBJ1-1
V gene: TRBV5-1
clone size: NA

CDR3 protein: RAERDYNEQF
J gene: TRBJ2-1
V gene: TRBV29-1
clone size: NA

CDR3 protein: SVSGTGKFSEAF
J gene: TRBJ1-1
V gene: TRBV29-1
clone size: few

CDR3 protein: ASSLRTEAKNIQY
J gene: TRBJ2-4
V gene: TRBV27
clone size: few

CDR3 protein: ASSPEANSYEQY
J gene: TRBJ2-7
V gene: TRBV5-1
clone size: NA

CDR3 protein: ASREINRYEQF
J gene: TRBJ2-1
V gene: TRBV7-9
clone size: NA

CDR3 protein: AISVGRERNNEQF
J gene: TRBJ2-1
V gene: TRBV10-3
clone size: once